This TCR beta chain was obtained from a study of cytomegalovirus exposure and HLA in healthy donors. Overall study results and limits: Association of a missense DCLRE1C variant with TCR beta V- and J-gene trimming was reported in a later analysis.

This clone was picked up a small number of times. The antigen is not known. V shed 4 bases and J 7 bases; nucleotides not matched to a gene: 2. The germline V gene has CDR1 MDHEN and CDR2 SYDVKM. CDR3 length: 14 amino acids. The primer mix had 60 Vbeta and 13 Jbeta primers. Sequencing used immunoSEQ multiplex PCR; TCRdb keeps in-frame clones, though not all of them. The table records 99,000 or so clones, 12% to 15% of them present only once. Material for sequencing was PBMCs. The V and J genes are TRBV28 and TRBJ2-7, with TRBD2 matching over 15 bases. The receptor was isolated from a female donor in good health and CMV-seronegative. For the CDR3, the DNA is TGTGCCAGCAGTTCAGGGACTAGCGGGAGGGAGCAGTACTTC. Encoded protein: CASSSGTSGREQYF.